The clone carrying this T cell receptor beta chain was counted many times. Its antigen is as yet unknown. These data originate in a study of early T cells in non-severe SARS-CoV-2 infection. TCRdb re-analysed the 5' RACE reads in MiXCR, keeping a single row per CDR3 protein. The profile covers around 57,000 distinct CDR3 sequences, with approximately 10% appearing a single time and roughly 10% taken by the ten largest. CDR1 is SQVTM, CDR2 ANQGSEA, per germline. The CDR3 has 13 amino acids. Trimming removed 4 bases from V and 3 bases from J, with 13 bases in between. Broader study findings: CD4 and private specificities were missed by VDJdb matching, which favored anti-spike CD8 responses.

V gene TRBV29-1 combines with J gene TRBJ2-7, with D tentatively TRBD2 (5 bases). This receptor was obtained from an adult who was a healthcare worker with PCR-confirmed SARS-CoV-2 infection or an uninfected control (not recorded which). Sequenced material: whole blood. For the CDR3, the DNA is TGCAGCGTTGTGGACGGGATGAACTACGAGCAGTACTTC. Its protein is CSVVDGMNYEQYF.